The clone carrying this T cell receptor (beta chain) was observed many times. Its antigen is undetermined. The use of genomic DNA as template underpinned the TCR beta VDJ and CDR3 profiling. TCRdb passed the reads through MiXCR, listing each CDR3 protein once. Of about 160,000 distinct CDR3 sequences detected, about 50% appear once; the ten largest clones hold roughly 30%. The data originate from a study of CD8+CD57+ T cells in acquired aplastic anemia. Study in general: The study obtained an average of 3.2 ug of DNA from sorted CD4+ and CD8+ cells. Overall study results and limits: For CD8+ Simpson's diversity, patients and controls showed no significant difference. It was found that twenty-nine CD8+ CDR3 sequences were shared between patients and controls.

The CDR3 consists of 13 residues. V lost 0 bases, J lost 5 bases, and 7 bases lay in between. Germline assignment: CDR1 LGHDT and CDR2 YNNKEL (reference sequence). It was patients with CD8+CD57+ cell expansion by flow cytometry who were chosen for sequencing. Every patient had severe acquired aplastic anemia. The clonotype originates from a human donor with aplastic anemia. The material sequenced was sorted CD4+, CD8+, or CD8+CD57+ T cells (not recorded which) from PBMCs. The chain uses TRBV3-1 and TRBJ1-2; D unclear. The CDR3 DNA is TGTGCCAGCAGCCAAGATCGGGGTTATGGCTACACCTTC. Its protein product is CASSQDRGYGYTF.